The 10 T cell receptor beta chains reported below all come from one sample, sequenced in a study of cytomegalovirus exposure and HLA in healthy donors. PCR used 60 Vbeta primers and 13 Jbeta primers. The repertoire was sequenced with immunoSEQ multiplex PCR; TCRdb's copy has only in-frame clones and lacks some. The table has 70,000 to 95,000 clones, around 82% seen once; the top ten hold 2% to 2.5%. Sequencing was performed on PBMCs. Every receptor here comes from a man between 18 and 29 years old in good health and CMV-seronegative.

The chain is built from TRBV6-4 and TRBJ1-5; D unclear. The length of the CDR3 is 15 residues. Trimming took 4 bases from V and 2 from J, leaving 12 bases between them. The germline gives CDR1 MRHNA, CDR2 SNTAGT. The CDR3, as DNA: TGTGCCAGCAGTGGGGAGAGACCTTGCAATCAGCCCCAGCATTTT. Encoded protein: CASSGERPCNQPQHF.

This chain links TRBV7-8 with TRBJ1-5, with no clear D. Germline V lookup: CDR1 SGHVS, CDR2 FQNEAQ. With 5 bases removed from V and 0 bases from J, the gap between germline ends came to 17 bases. This CDR3 comprises 17 residues. This chain's CDR3 is CASSLWAVWNSNQPQHF. The CDR3 DNA reads TGTGCCAGCAGCCTGTGGGCAGTTTGGAATAGCAATCAGCCCCAGCATTTT.

The chain employs TRBV9 and TRBJ2-2; a possible D gene is TRBD1 (5 bases). V was pared by 0 bases and J by 5 bases, with 11 bases between. There are 15 residues in the CDR3. Germline V CDR1 and CDR2: SGDLS, YYNGEE. The CDR3 is CASSVADMKTGELFF. CDR3 nucleotides: TGTGCCAGCAGCGTAGCGGACATGAAGACCGGGGAGCTGTTTTTT.

The chain carries TRBV5-1 and TRBJ1-4; TRBD1 matches 7 bases. Trimming took 4 bases from V and 5 from J; bases not matched to a gene: 5. Per germline, CDR1 SGHRS and CDR2 YFSETQ. This CDR3 is built from 14 residues. The CDR3 sequence: CASSPGQPNEKLFF. The CDR3 nucleotides read TGCGCCAGCAGCCCGGGACAGCCGAATGAAAAACTGTTTTTT.

This clone was detected only once. This chain uses TRBV9 with TRBJ2-3, with TRBD2 matching over 8 bases. Germline CDR1 is SGDLS and CDR2 is YYNGEE. The CDR3 has 16 residues. Germline trimming cut 0 bases from V and 1 base from J; bases unmatched to any gene: 4. The CDR3 bases are TGTGCCAGCAGCGTAGCTTCGGGGGGGGGCACAGATACGCAGTATTTT. This sequence encodes CASSVASGGGTDTQYF.

This rearrangement joins TRBV27 to TRBJ1-1, with D possibly matching TRBD1 (6 bases). V lost 4 bases, J lost 4 bases, and 10 bases lay in between. Germline V gene data show CDR1 as MNHEY and CDR2 as SMNVEV (reference sequence). The CDR3 is 13 amino acids. CDR3 bases: TGTGCCAGCAGTTACGACAGGAGCACTGAAGCTTTCTTT. Translating it yields CASSYDRSTEAFF.

This chain links TRBV30 with TRBJ1-2, with D tentatively TRBD1 (6 bases). The CDR3 is 12 amino acids. The V end was cut by 8 bases, the J end by 2 bases, with 12 bases between. In germline, CDR1 is GTSNPN, CDR2 SVGIG (reference sequence). CDR3 nucleotides: TGTGCCAACTCTCAGGGGAACTATGGCTACACCTTC. Amino acid sequence: CANSQGNYGYTF.

This clone was recorded a few times. This chain uses TRBV6-5 with TRBJ1-3; D gene unclear. V gave up 2 bases and J gave up 4 bases, with 6 bases separating them. Germline V gene lookup returns CDR1 MNHEY and CDR2 SVGAGI. CDR3 length equals 13 residues. DNA of the CDR3: TGTGCCAGCAGTTACCCTCGGGGAAACACCATATATTTT. Its translation is CASSYPRGNTIYF.

The chain employs TRBV5-1 and TRBJ2-7; D is undetermined. The CDR3 extends over 15 amino acids. The germline V gene encodes CDR1 SGHRS and CDR2 YFSETQ. V lost 0 bases to trimming and J lost 0 bases, with 10 bases between them. DNA for the CDR3: TGCGCCAGCAGCTTGGATGGCAGTGGCTCCTACGAGCAGTACTTC. Encoded protein: CASSLDGSGSYEQYF.

This clone occurred once. This chain links TRBV2 with TRBJ1-3, with D tentatively TRBD1 (5 bases). Germline CDR1 reads SNHLY; CDR2 reads FYNNEI. V was cut by 4 bases and J by 7 bases, with 11 bases left in between. This CDR3 has 13 residues. The DNA of the CDR3 is TGTGCCAGCAGTGGGGGAGGGGCCAACACCATATATTTT. It encodes CASSGGGANTIYF.